The source of this TCR beta chain is a study of early T cells in non-severe SARS-CoV-2 infection. General study points: Clonotype matching in VDJdb favored anti-spike CD8 responses and did not capture private and CD4 specificities.

MiXCR, applied by TCRdb to the 5' RACE reads, yields one record per CDR3 protein. The profile shows fewer than 55,000 distinct CDR3 sequences, approximately 11% of them singletons. CDR3 length equals 15 residues. V was pared by 4 bases and J by 2 bases, with 3 bases of the junction left unmatched. From germline, CDR1 is KGHDR and CDR2 SFDVKD. This clonotype has more than one count but fewer than ten. The antigen remains undetermined. The gene calls are TRBV24-1 and TRBJ2-1; TRBD2 matches at 8 bases. This TCR derives from an adult who was a healthcare worker with PCR-confirmed SARS-CoV-2 infection or an uninfected control (not recorded which). Sequenced input: whole blood. CDR3 residues: CATSEGLGPYNEQFF. The CDR3 coding sequence is TGTGCCACCAGTGAGGGACTAGGACCCTACAATGAGCAGTTCTTC.